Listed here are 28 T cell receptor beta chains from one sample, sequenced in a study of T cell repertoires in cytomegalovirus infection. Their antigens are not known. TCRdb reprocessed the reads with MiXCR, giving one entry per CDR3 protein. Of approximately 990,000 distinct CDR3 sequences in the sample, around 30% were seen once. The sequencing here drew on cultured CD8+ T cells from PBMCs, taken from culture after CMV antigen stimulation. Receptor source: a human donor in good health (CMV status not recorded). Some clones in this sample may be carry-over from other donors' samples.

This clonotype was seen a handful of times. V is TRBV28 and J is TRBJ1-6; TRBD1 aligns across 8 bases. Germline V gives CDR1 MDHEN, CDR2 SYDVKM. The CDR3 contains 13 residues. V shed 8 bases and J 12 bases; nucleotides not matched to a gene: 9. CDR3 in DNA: TGTGCCAGCCGGACCAGGGGGCAGGGACCCCTCCACTTT. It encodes CASRTRGQGPLHF.

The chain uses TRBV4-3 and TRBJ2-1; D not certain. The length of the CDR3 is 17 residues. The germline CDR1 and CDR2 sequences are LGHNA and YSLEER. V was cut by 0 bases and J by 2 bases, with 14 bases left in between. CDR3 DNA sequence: TGCGCCAGCAGCCAAGATCCTTCGCCCGCGACCTACAATGAGCAGTTCTTC. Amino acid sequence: CASSQDPSPATYNEQFF.

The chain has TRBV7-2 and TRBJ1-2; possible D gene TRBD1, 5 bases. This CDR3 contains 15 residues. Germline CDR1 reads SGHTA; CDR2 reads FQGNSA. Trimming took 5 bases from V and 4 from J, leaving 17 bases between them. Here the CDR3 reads CASSPMTVEAYGYTF. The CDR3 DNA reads TGTGCCAGCAGCCCTATGACAGTCGAGGCCTATGGCTACACCTTC.

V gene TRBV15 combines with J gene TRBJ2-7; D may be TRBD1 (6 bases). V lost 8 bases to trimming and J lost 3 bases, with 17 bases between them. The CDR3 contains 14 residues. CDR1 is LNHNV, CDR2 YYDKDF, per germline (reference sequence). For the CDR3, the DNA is TGTGCCACCGCCGGGACACTTACGTTCTACGAGCAGTACTTC. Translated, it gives CATAGTLTFYEQYF.

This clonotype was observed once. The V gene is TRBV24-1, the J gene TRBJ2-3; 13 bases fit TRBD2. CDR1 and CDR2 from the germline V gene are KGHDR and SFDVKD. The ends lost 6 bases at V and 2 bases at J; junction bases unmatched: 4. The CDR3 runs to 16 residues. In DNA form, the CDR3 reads TGTGCCACCAGTCAGGGGACTAGCGGGACCACAGATACGCAGTATTTT. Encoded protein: CATSQGTSGTTDTQYF.

CDR3 nucleotides: TGTGCTAGTGGTTTGGAAGTAACGGGGTCGGGCTATGAGCAGTTCTTC. It yields the protein CASGLEVTGSGYEQFF. J is TRBJ2-1 and V is TRBV12-5, with D perhaps TRBD2 (5 bases). Germline V CDR1 and CDR2: LGHNT, FRNRAP. V lost 1 base and J lost 8, with 18 bases in between. The length of the CDR3 is 16 residues. Full variable domain (remainder filled in from reference TRBV12-5 and TRBJ2-1): DARVTQTPRHKVTEMGQEVTMRCQPILGHNTVFWYRQTMMQGLELLAYFRNRAPLDDSGMPKDRFSAEMPDATLATLKIQPSEPRDSAVYFCASGLEVTGSGYEQFFGPGTRLTVL.

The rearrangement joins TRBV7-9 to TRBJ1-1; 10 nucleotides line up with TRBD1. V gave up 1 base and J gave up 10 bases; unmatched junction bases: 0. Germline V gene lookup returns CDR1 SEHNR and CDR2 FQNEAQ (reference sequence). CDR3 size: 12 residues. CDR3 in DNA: TGTGCCAGCAGCTTAGGGACAGGGGGAGCTTTCTTT. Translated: CASSLGTGGAFF. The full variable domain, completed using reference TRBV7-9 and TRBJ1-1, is DTGVSQNPRHKITKRGQNVTFRCDPISEHNRLYWYRQTLGQGPEFLTYFQNEAQLEKSRLLSDRFSAERPKGSFSTLEIQRTEQGDSAMYLCASSLGTGGAFFGQGTRLTVV.

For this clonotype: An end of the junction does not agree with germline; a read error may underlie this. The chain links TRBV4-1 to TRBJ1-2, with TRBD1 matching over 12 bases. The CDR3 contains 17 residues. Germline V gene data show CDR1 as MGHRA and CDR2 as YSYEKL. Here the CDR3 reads CASNQFPGQGAWGGYTF. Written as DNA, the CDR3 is TGCGCCAGCAACCAATTCCCGGGACAGGGGGCGTGGGGCGGCTACACCTTC.

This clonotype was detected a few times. The CDR3 here is CASSESGPYYGYTF. For the CDR3, the DNA is TGTGCCAGCAGTGAATCAGGCCCCTACTATGGCTACACCTTC. The chain joins TRBV25-1 to TRBJ1-2; D remains unclear. The CDR3 loop spans 14 amino acids. Germline-derived CDR1 and CDR2 are MGHDK and SYGVNS. The ends were cut back, 1 base at V and 3 bases at J, with 9 bases in the middle.

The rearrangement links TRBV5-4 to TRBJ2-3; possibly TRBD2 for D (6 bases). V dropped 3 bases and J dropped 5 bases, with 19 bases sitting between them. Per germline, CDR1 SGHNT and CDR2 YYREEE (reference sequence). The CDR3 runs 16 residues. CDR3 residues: CASSWWSGRGRDTQYF. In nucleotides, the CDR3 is TGTGCCAGCAGCTGGTGGAGCGGGCGAGGGAGAGATACGCAGTATTTT.

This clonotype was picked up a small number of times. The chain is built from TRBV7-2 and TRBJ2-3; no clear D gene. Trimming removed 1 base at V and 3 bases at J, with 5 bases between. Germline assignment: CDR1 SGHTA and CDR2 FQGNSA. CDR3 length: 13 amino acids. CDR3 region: CASSLDETDTQYF. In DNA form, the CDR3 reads TGTGCCAGCAGCTTAGATGAAACAGATACGCAGTATTTT.

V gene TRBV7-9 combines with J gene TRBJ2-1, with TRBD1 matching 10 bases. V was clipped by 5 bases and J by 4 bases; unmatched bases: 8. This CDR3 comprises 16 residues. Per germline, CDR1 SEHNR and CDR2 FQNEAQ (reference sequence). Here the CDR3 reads CASSPPSGQGYNEQFF. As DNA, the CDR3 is TGTGCCAGCAGCCCACCGTCGGGACAGGGGTACAATGAGCAGTTCTTC.

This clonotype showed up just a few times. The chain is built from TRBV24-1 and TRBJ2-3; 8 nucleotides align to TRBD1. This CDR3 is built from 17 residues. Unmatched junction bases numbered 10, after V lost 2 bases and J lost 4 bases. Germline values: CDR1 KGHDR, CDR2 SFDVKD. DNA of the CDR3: TGTGCCACCAGTGATTCTTCCGGACAGGGAGAAGCAGATACGCAGTATTTT. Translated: CATSDSSGQGEADTQYF.

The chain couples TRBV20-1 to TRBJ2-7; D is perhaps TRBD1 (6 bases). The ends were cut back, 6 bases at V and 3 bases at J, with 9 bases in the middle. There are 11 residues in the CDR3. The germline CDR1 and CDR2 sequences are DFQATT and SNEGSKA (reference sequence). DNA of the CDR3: TGCAGTGCCAAGGACAGCTACGAGCAGTACTTC. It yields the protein CSAKDSYEQYF.

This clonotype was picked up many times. CDR3 protein: CSASRGRLYSGELFF. As DNA, the CDR3 is TGCAGTGCTAGTAGGGGGCGCCTGTATAGCGGGGAGCTGTTTTTT. The chain is built from TRBV20-1 and TRBJ2-2; 7 nucleotides align to TRBD1. Germline V CDR1 and CDR2: DFQATT, SNEGSKA (reference sequence). The CDR3 is made up of 15 amino acids. V lost 3 bases to trimming and J lost 7 bases; unmatched junction nucleotides: 11.

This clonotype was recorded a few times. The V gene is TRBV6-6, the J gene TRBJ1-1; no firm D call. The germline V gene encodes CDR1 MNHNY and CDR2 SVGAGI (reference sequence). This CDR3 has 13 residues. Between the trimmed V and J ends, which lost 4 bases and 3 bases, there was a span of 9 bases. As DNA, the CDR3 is TGTGCCAGCAGTTGGAGGCTATACACTGAAGCTTTCTTT. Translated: CASSWRLYTEAFF.

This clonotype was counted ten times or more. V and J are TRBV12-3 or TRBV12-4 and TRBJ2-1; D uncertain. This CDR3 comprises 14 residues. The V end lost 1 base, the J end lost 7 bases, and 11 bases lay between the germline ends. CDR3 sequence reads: CASSLGAIGNEQFF. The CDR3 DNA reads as TGTGCCAGCAGTTTAGGAGCCATCGGGAATGAGCAGTTCTTC.

Here the CDR3 reads CASSPTGLVYEQYV. The CDR3 coding sequence is TGTGCCAGCAGCCCAACCGGCTTAGTCTACGAGCAGTACGTC. The rearrangement joins TRBV28 to TRBJ2-7; no firm D call. The CDR3 loop spans 14 amino acids. With 6 bases removed from V and 3 bases from J, the gap between germline ends came to 15 bases. Germline V CDR1 and CDR2: MDHEN, SYDVKM.

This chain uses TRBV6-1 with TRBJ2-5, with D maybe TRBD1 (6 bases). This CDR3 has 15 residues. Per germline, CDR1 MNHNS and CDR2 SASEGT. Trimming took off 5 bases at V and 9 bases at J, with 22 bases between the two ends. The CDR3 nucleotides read TGTGCCAGCAGTTTTTATTCAGGGGTGCAGGGCGCCCAGTACTTC. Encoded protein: CASSFYSGVQGAQYF.

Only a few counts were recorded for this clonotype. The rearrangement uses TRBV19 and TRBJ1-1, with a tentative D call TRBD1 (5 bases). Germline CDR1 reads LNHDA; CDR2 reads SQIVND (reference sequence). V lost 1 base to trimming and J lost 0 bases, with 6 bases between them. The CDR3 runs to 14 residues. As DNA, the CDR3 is TGTGCCAGTAGTATAGCAGGGATGAACACTGAAGCTTTCTTT. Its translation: CASSIAGMNTEAFF.

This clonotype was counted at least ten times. This chain's CDR3 is CASSYGLAGTAKNIQYF. The CDR3, as DNA: TGTGCCAGCAGCTACGGACTAGCGGGGACAGCCAAAAACATTCAGTACTTC. The rearrangement uses TRBV7-2 and TRBJ2-4; 12 nucleotides match TRBD2. V gave up 4 bases and J gave up 0 bases; unmatched junction bases: 4. Germline CDR1 is SGHTA and CDR2 is FQGNSA. The CDR3 contains 17 residues.

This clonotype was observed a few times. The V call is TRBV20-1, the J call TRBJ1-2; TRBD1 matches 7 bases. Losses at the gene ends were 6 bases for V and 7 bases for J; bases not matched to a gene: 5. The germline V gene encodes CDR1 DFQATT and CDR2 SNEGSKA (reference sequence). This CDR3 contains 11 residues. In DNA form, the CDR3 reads TGCAGTGCAAAAACAGGGGTTGGCTACACCTTC. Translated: CSAKTGVGYTF.

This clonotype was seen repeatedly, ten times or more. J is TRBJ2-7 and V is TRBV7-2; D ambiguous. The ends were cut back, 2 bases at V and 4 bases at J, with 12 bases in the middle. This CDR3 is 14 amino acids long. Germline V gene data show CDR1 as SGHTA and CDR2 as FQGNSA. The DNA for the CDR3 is TGTGCCAGCAGCTTAACCCCGGGTGCTTACGAGCAGTACTTC. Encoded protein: CASSLTPGAYEQYF. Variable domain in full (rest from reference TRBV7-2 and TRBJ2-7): GAGVSQSPSNKVTEKGKDVELRCDPISGHTALYWYRQSLGQGLEFLIYFQGNSAPDKSGLPSDRFSAERTGGSVSTLTIQRTQQEDSAVYLCASSLTPGAYEQYFGPGTRLTVT.

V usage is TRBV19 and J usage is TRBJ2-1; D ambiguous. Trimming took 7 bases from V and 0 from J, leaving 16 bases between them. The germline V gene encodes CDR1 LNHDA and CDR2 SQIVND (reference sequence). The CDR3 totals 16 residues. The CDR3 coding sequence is TGTGCCAGTACCTTCGGCCACTCGAGCTCCTACAATGAGCAGTTCTTC. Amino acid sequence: CASTFGHSSSYNEQFF.

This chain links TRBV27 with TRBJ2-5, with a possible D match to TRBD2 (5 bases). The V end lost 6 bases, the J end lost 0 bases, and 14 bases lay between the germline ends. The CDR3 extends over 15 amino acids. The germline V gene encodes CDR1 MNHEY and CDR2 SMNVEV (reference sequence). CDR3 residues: CASSPRRRYQETQYF. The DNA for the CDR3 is TGTGCCAGCAGCCCAAGACGGAGGTACCAAGAGACCCAGTACTTC.

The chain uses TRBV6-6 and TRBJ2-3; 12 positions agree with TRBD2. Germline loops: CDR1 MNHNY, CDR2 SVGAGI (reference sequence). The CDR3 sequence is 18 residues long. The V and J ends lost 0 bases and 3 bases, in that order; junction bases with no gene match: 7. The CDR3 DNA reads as TGTGCCAGCAGTTACTCGAAAGGGACTAGCGGGCTTACAGATACGCAGTATTTT. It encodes CASSYSKGTSGLTDTQYF.

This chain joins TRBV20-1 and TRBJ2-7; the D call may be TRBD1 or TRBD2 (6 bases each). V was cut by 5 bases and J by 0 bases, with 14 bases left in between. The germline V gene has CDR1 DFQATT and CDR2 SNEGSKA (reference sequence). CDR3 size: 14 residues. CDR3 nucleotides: TGCAGTGCTCGGGGGCGTAGGAGCTCCTACGAGCAGTACGTC. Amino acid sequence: CSARGRRSSYEQYV.

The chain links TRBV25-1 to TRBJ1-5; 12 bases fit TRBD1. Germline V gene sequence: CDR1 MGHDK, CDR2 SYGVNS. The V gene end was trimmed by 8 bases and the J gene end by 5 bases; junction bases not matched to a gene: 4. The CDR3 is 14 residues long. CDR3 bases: TGTGCCAGCGGGACAGGGGGCATTCATCAGCCCCAGCATTTT. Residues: CASGTGGIHQPQHF.